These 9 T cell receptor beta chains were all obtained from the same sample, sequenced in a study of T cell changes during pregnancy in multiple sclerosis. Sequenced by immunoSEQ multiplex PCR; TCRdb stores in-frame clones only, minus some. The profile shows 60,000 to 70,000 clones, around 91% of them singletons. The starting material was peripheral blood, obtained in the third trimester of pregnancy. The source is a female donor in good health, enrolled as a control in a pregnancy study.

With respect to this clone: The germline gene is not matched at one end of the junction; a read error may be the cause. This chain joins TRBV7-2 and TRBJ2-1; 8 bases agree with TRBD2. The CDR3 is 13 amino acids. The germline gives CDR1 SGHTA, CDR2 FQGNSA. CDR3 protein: CASSLWVVGGALF. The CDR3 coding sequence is TGTGCCAGCAGCTTATGGGTAGTCGGGGGGGCCCTCTTC.

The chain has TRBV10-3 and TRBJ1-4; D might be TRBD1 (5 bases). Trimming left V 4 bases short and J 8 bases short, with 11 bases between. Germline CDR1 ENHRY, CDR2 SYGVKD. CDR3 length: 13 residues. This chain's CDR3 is CAISGGVEEKLFF. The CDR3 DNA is TGTGCCATCAGTGGGGGCGTAGAGGAAAAACTGTTTTTT.

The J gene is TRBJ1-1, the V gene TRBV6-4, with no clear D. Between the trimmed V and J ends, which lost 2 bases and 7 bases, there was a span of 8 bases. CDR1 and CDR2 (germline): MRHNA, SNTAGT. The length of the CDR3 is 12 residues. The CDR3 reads CASSDGHLEAFF. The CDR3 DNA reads TGTGCCAGCAGTGACGGGCACCTTGAAGCTTTCTTT.

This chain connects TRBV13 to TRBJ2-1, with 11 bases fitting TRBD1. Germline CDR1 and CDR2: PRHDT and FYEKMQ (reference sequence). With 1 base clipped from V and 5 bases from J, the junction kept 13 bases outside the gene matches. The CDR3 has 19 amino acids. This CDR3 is CASSLDRDRGDLGNNEQFF. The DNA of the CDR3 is TGTGCCAGCAGCTTAGACCGGGACAGGGGGGATTTGGGGAACAATGAGCAGTTCTTC.

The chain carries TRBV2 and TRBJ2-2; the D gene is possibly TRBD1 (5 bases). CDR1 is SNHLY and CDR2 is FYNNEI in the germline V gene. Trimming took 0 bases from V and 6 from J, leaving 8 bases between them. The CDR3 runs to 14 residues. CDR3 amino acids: CASSEAATAGELFF. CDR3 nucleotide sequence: TGTGCCAGCAGTGAAGCGGCGACAGCCGGGGAGCTGTTTTTT.

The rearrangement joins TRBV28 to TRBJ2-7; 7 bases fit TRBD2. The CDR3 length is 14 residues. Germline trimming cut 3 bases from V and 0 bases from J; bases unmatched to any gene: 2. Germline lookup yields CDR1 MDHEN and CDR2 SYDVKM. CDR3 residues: CASSFGGGSYEQYF. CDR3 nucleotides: TGTGCCAGCAGTTTCGGCGGGGGCTCCTACGAGCAGTACTTC.

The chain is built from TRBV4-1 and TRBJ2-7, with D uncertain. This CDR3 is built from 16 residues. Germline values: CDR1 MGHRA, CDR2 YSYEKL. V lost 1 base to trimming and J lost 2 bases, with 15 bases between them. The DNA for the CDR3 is TGCGCCAGCAGCCAAGGGCTGACTCTTCAGACCTACGAGCAGTACTTC. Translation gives CASSQGLTLQTYEQYF.

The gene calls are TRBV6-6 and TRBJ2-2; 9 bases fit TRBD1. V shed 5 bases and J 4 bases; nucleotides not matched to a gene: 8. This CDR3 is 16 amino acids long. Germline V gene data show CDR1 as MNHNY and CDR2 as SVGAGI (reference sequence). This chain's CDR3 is CASSQTGGYGTGELFF. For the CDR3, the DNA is TGTGCCAGCAGTCAAACAGGGGGCTATGGCACCGGGGAGCTGTTTTTT.

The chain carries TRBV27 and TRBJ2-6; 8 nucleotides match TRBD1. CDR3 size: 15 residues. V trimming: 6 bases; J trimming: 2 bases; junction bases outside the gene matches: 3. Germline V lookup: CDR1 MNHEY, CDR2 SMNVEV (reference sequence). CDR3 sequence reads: CASSQQGAGANVLTF. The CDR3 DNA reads TGTGCCAGCAGCCAACAGGGGGCTGGGGCCAACGTCCTGACTTTC. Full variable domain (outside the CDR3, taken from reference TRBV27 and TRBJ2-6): EAQVTQNPRYLITVTGKKLTVTCSQNMNHEYMSWYRQDPGLGLRQIYYSMNVEVTDKGDVPEGYKVSRKEKRNFPLILESPSPNQTSLYFCASSQQGAGANVLTFGAGSRLTVL.